A single sample is the source of the 15 T cell receptor beta chains below, sequenced in a study of blood T cell repertoires in COVID-19 (dated by TCRdb to 2020 to 2021). The library came from the immunoSEQ multiplex PCR assay. TCRdb retrieved this table from immuneACCESS and kept in-frame rearrangements only. Not all clones are present; in checked studies, unresolved V genes account for under half, and no reason is known for the remainder. Recorded for this sample are about 280,000 clones; about nine tenths of them occurred a single time. The ten largest make up 2.2% of the sample. Sequencing was performed on peripheral blood. The receptors shown here come from a man between 50 and 59 years old with acute or convalescent COVID-19.

This clone has a handful of counts. The chain combines TRBV29-1 with TRBJ1-1; perhaps TRBD1 as D (6 bases). In germline, CDR1 is SQVTM, CDR2 ANQGSEA. The CDR3 is 12 residues long. V lost 6 bases to trimming and J lost 0 bases, with 8 bases between them. The CDR3 loop is CSVQGMNTEAFF. DNA of the CDR3: TGCAGCGTGCAGGGGATGAACACTGAAGCTTTCTTT. Full variable domain (rest looked up from reference TRBV29-1 and TRBJ1-1): SAVISQKPSRDICQRGTSLTIQCQVDSQVTMMFWYRQQPGQSLTLIATANQGSEATYESGFVIDKFPISRPNLTFSTLTVSNMSPEDSSIYLCSVQGMNTEAFFGQGTRLTVV.

The rearrangement uses TRBV30 and TRBJ1-3; 7 bases are a match to TRBD1. The CDR3 runs 14 residues. V dropped 3 bases and J dropped 0; count of bases not matched to a gene: 2. Germline V gene sequence: CDR1 GTSNPN, CDR2 SVGIG (reference sequence). The CDR3 nucleotides read TGTGCCTGGAGCCCAGGGGGCTCTGGAAACACCATATATTTT. Protein product: CAWSPGGSGNTIYF.

The genes are TRBV19 and TRBJ1-5; 7 bases are a match to TRBD1. With V trimmed by 4 bases and J by 0 bases, 12 bases remained unmatched. This CDR3 is 18 amino acids long. CDR1 LNHDA and CDR2 SQIVND come from the germline V gene (reference sequence). The CDR3 DNA reads as TGTGCCAGTAGTACAATTCCAGGGGGTGGAATTAGCAATCAGCCCCAGCATTTT. This encodes CASSTIPGGGISNQPQHF.

The gene calls are TRBV11-1 and TRBJ2-1; 9 bases match TRBD2. The CDR3 has 15 amino acids. J gave up 6 bases and V 2 bases, and 5 bases lay outside the gene matches. Per germline, CDR1 SGHAT and CDR2 FQDESV (reference sequence). CDR3 nucleotides: TGTGCCAGCAGCTTACGCGGGGGGGGCTTCAATGAGCAGTTCTTC. It yields the protein CASSLRGGGFNEQFF.

CDR3 nucleotides: TGCAGCGTTGAAGATATGGGGGGAGTGGATGGCTACACCTTC. Translation: CSVEDMGGVDGYTF. The chain has TRBV29-1 and TRBJ1-2; a weak D match, TRBD1 (5 bases). The germline V gene encodes CDR1 SQVTM and CDR2 ANQGSEA. The V end was cut by 0 bases, the J end by 6 bases, with 14 bases between. The CDR3 is 14 residues long.

This clone has just one count. The gene calls are TRBV6-1 and TRBJ1-3, with a possible D match to TRBD1 (6 bases). Germline CDR1 MNHNS, CDR2 SASEGT. Trimming removed 0 bases at V and 8 bases at J, with 11 bases between. CDR3 length: 14 residues. CDR3 in DNA: TGTGCCAGCAGTGAAGCTGGGGGCCCGGACACCATATATTTT. Protein product: CASSEAGGPDTIYF.

This clone was seen a single time. V gene TRBV4-2 combines with J gene TRBJ1-4; D unresolved. The germline gives CDR1 LGHNA, CDR2 YNFKEQ. The CDR3 contains 14 residues. The V and J ends lost 0 bases and 10 bases respectively, with 12 bases between them. The CDR3 DNA reads as TGTGCCAGCAGCCAAGATACGATGGGAGGAAAACTGTTTTTT. This codes for CASSQDTMGGKLFF.

The chain has TRBV18 and TRBJ1-1; a possible D gene is TRBD1 (6 bases). CDR3 length: 15 amino acids. V was cut by 2 bases and J by 5 bases, with 15 bases left in between. Germline CDR1 KGHSH, CDR2 LQKENI. The CDR3 region has the DNA TGTGCCAGCTCACCAGTGGTGCAGGGGAGAACTGAAGCTTTCTTT. Its protein is CASSPVVQGRTEAFF.

The chain has TRBV6-5 and TRBJ1-6; possibly TRBD1 for D (5 bases). The V and J ends lost 7 bases and 8 bases respectively, with 15 bases between them. In germline, CDR1 is MNHEY, CDR2 SVGAGI. The CDR3 totals 14 residues. CDR3 in DNA: TGTGCCAGCAAGTCCTCAGGAGGGGATTCACCCCTCCACTTT. Protein: CASKSSGGDSPLHF.

This chain uses TRBV4-2 with TRBJ2-5, with 7 nucleotides matching TRBD1. The CDR3 sequence is 18 residues long. The germline V gene encodes CDR1 LGHNA and CDR2 YNFKEQ. The trim removed 0 bases at V and 1 base at J, leaving 11 bases unmatched. The CDR3 sequence: CASSQDSKRGLVQETQYF. In DNA form, the CDR3 reads TGTGCCAGCAGCCAAGATAGTAAAAGGGGGCTCGTCCAAGAGACCCAGTACTTC.

The chain has TRBV11-3 and TRBJ2-1; weak D call: TRBD2 (6 bases). Deletions cut 4 bases from V and 10 bases from J, with 17 bases between. Germline V gives CDR1 SGHNT, CDR2 YENEEA. CDR3 length: 14 residues. In nucleotides, the CDR3 is TGTGCCAGCAGCTCGCGGGACTCCAGCCAGGAGCAGTTCTTC. Its protein product is CASSSRDSSQEQFF.

V usage is TRBV24-1 and J usage is TRBJ1-1, with 9 nucleotides matching TRBD1. The CDR3 is made up of 15 amino acids. J lost 4 bases, V lost 4 bases, and 6 bases had no gene match. The germline gives CDR1 KGHDR, CDR2 SFDVKD. The CDR3 protein is CATSESGQGTTEAFF. DNA for the CDR3: TGTGCCACCAGTGAATCGGGACAGGGCACCACTGAAGCTTTCTTT.

The sample holds one count of this clone. The chain couples TRBV7-3 to TRBJ1-2, with 9 bases that match TRBD1. This CDR3 has 16 amino acids. Germline loops: CDR1 SGHTA, CDR2 FQGTGA. Trimming at V came to 5 bases and at J to 3 bases, leaving 10 bases not matched to a gene. The DNA for the CDR3 is TGTGCCAGCAGCCCCCAGGGGGGACAGGGCTACTATGGCTACACCTTC. This translates into CASSPQGGQGYYGYTF.

The chain recombines TRBV3-1 (or the pseudogene TRBV3-2) with TRBJ2-6; tentatively, D is TRBD1 (6 bases). Trimming stripped 0 bases from V and 0 bases from J, with 15 bases between. The CDR3 runs 19 residues. Germline CDR1 reads LGHDT; CDR2 reads YNNKEL (reference sequence). The CDR3 protein is CASSQEGANRLSGANVLTF. In DNA, the CDR3 is TGTGCCAGCAGCCAAGAGGGGGCCAACCGACTCTCTGGGGCCAACGTCCTGACTTTC.

The chain carries TRBV2 and TRBJ2-5; TRBD1 agrees at 7 bases. The CDR3 contains 14 residues. Losses at the gene ends were 7 bases for V and 5 bases for J; bases not matched to a gene: 10. The V gene's germline CDR1 is SNHLY and CDR2 FYNNEI. In nucleotides, the CDR3 is TGTGCCAGCACCTACAGGGGTTCGGGGGAGACCCAGTACTTC. Protein sequence: CASTYRGSGETQYF.